These T cell receptor beta chains were read from a single sample in a study of blood T cell repertoires in COVID-19. Clones were sequenced by immunoSEQ multiplex PCR, and TCRdb holds only the in-frame ones, with some missing. The data show more than 15,000 clones, around four fifths seen once. Sequences were obtained from peripheral blood. These receptors were taken from a man older than 75 with active or convalescent COVID-19. CDR3s include the opening cysteine and the closing phenylalanine or tryptophan. The D gene is left open where the match is weak. Clone size is stated in some rows and not others, as once, few, many or a class when expanded.

V gene	J gene	D gene	clone size	CDR3 protein	CDR3 DNA
TRBV29-1	TRBJ2-1	TRBD2	NA	CSVERGSGGYNEQFF	TGCAGCGTTGAGCGGGGGAGTGGTGGATACAATGAGCAGTTCTTC
TRBV25-1	TRBJ2-5	NA	NA	CASSMDRGGTQYF	TGTGCCAGCTCCATGGATCGGGGAGGGACCCAGTACTTC
TRBV11-2	TRBJ2-1	TRBD2	NA	CASSLGLAEGGYNEQFF	TGTGCCAGCAGCCTGGGACTAGCGGAGGGGGGCTACAATGAGCAGTTCTTC
TRBV6-1	TRBJ2-7	NA	NA	CASSEPQQVQYF	TGTGCCAGCAGTGAACCCCAACAGGTGCAGTACTTC
TRBV5-1	TRBJ1-2	TRBD1	once	CASSAGTGGAYGYTF	TGCGCCAGCAGCGCCGGTACAGGGGGCGCCTATGGCTACACCTTC
TRBV21-1	TRBJ2-6	NA	once	CASSIPGQGGAGANVLTF	TGTGCCAGCAGCATTCCGGGACAGGGTGGGGCTGGGGCCAACGTCCTGACTTTC
TRBV28	TRBJ1-4	NA	NA	CASSLTEFDEKLFF	TGTGCCAGCAGCCTCACAGAATTCGATGAAAAACTGTTTTTT
TRBV6-6	TRBJ2-3	NA	NA	CASSFSDSTDTQYF	TGTGCCAGCAGTTTCTCAGACTCAACAGATACGCAGTATTTT
TRBV7-6	TRBJ2-5	NA	NA	CASSSSARGEETQYF	TGTGCCAGCAGCTCGAGTGCACGGGGAGAAGAGACCCAGTACTTC
TRBV5-1	TRBJ2-4	TRBD2	NA	CASSLTSGGDSKNIQYF	TGCGCCAGCAGCTTGACTAGCGGGGGAGATTCCAAAAACATTCAGTACTTC
TRBV6-2/TRBV6-3	TRBJ2-7	NA	NA	CASSHIHEQYF	TGTGCCAGCAGTCACATCCACGAGCAGTACTTC